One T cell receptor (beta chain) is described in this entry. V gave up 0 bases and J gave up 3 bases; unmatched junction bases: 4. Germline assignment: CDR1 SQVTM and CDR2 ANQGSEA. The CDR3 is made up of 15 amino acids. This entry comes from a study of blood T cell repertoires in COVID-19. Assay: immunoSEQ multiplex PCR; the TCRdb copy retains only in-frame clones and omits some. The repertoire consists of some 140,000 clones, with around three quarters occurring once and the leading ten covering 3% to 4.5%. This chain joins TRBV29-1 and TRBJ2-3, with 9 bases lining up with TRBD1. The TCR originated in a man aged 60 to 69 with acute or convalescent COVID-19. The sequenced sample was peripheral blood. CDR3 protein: CSVEDGTGKTDTQYF. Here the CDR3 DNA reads TGCAGCGTTGAAGATGGGACAGGGAAGACAGATACGCAGTATTTT.